The clone carrying this T cell receptor beta chain occurred a few times. This specimen comes from a study of response to subunit inactivated influenza vaccine. From germline, CDR1 is DFQATT and CDR2 SNEGSKA (reference sequence). The V and J ends lost 2 bases and 7 bases respectively, with 14 bases between them. The CDR3 is made up of 14 amino acids. In TCRdb, the RT-PCR reads were re-called with MiXCR into one record per CDR3 protein. The sample shows over 450,000 distinct CDR3 sequences, approximately 13% of them seen only once. Sequencing used PBMCs from blood, obtained more than 35 days after vaccination. The chain links TRBV20-1 to TRBJ1-4; tentatively, D is TRBD1 (6 bases). The receptor was isolated from a man in his fifties who received an inactivated influenza vaccine. DNA of the CDR3: TGCAGTGCTAGAAAAGGGGGTTATGCTGAAAAACTGTTTTTT. Amino acids: CSARKGGYAEKLFF.